Following are 20 T cell receptor beta chains from one sample sequenced in a study of T cell responses to AZD1222 COVID-19 vaccine. Profiling relied on immunoSEQ multiplex PCR, and the TCRdb table lists in-frame clones only, not all of them. The sample has about 82,000 clones, 75% to 90% seen once; the top ten hold around 5.8%. The source material was peripheral blood, sampled on day 0 of AZD1222 vaccination. The receptors were gathered from an adult in good health.

The chain uses TRBV14 and TRBJ2-7; tentatively, D is TRBD2 (5 bases). Germline-derived CDR1 and CDR2 are SGHDN and FVKESK. Trimming left V 4 bases short and J 6 bases short, with 13 bases between. This CDR3 contains 13 residues. CDR3 DNA: TGTGCCAGCAGCCCAAGGAGGTGGACCGAGCAGTACTTC. This sequence encodes CASSPRRWTEQYF.

The chain uses TRBV6-5 and TRBJ2-1, with 7 bases matching TRBD2. CDR1 MNHEY and CDR2 SVGAGI come from the germline V gene. The CDR3 has 14 residues. Trimming took 7 bases from V and 8 from J; bases not matched to a gene: 11. CDR3 sequence reads: CASIFGGFSDEQFF. In nucleotides, the CDR3 is TGTGCCAGCATTTTCGGGGGGTTTTCGGATGAGCAGTTCTTC.

The genes are TRBV29-1 and TRBJ2-3; the D call may be TRBD1 or TRBD2 (6 bases each). CDR3 length: 15 residues. Germline V gives CDR1 SQVTM, CDR2 ANQGSEA. The ends were cut back, 3 bases at V and 0 bases at J, with 13 bases in the middle. The CDR3 nucleotides are TGCAGCGTTGAGGTCTGGGGGGCTAGCACAGATACGCAGTATTTT. The encoded protein is CSVEVWGASTDTQYF.

CDR3 sequence (DNA): TGTGCCAGCAGCGAAACGCAGTATTTT. Translating gives CASSETQYF. The rearrangement joins TRBV7-2 to TRBJ2-3; D is unresolved. V was trimmed by 5 bases and J by 9 bases, leaving 3 bases between them. The CDR3 is 9 residues long. Germline-derived CDR1 and CDR2 are SGHTA and FQGNSA.

The chain has TRBV5-1 and TRBJ1-1; the D gene is possibly TRBD1 (5 bases). Germline V gene data show CDR1 as SGHRS and CDR2 as YFSETQ. The CDR3 loop spans 16 amino acids. The germline V and J ends were trimmed by 0 bases and 5 bases, with 17 bases remaining between them. CDR3 nucleotides: TGCGCCAGCAGCTTGGCCTGGGACCAAGGGTCGACTGAAGCTTTCTTT. Amino acids: CASSLAWDQGSTEAFF. Combining the CDR3 with reference TRBV5-1 and TRBJ1-1 gives the whole variable domain KAGVTQTPRYLIKTRGQQVTLSCSPISGHRSVSWYQQTPGQGLQFLFEYFSETQRNKGNFPGRFSGRQFSNSRSEMNVSTLELGDSALYLCASSLAWDQGSTEAFFGQGTRLTVV.

This chain uses TRBV29-1 with TRBJ1-6, with D possibly TRBD1 on 5 matching bases. Germline CDR1 reads SQVTM; CDR2 reads ANQGSEA. V lost 0 bases and J 18 bases, leaving 12 bases between the germline ends. The length of the CDR3 is 11 residues. The CDR3 loop is CSVEDPPGRHF. The CDR3 DNA is TGCAGCGTTGAAGACCCCCCGGGACGCCACTTT.

The chain is built from TRBV28 and TRBJ1-5; 10 positions agree with TRBD1. Unmatched junction bases numbered 15, after V lost 6 bases and J lost 13 bases. Germline CDR1 reads MDHEN; CDR2 reads SYDVKM. This CDR3 region has 15 residues. The CDR3 reads CASRPTGTGALFQHF. CDR3 in DNA: TGTGCCAGCAGGCCCACCGGGACAGGGGCTTTGTTTCAGCATTTT.

The V call is TRBV7-2, the J call TRBJ2-5, with D unclear. The CDR3 extends over 14 amino acids. CDR1 SGHTA and CDR2 FQGNSA come from the germline V gene. Trimming pared 1 base from V and 5 bases from J, leaving 11 bases between. CDR3 bases: TGTGCCAGCAGCTTAGGAGGCAGCACGGAGACCCAGTACTTC. It is translated as CASSLGGSTETQYF.

This clone came up a few times. The rearrangement joins TRBV2 to TRBJ2-2; D is perhaps TRBD1 or TRBD2 (5 bases each). Per germline, CDR1 SNHLY and CDR2 FYNNEI. V gave up 7 bases and J gave up 0 bases, with 12 bases separating them. This CDR3 is built from 15 residues. The CDR3 reads CASMVGTSNTGELFF. CDR3 in DNA: TGTGCCAGCATGGTAGGGACGTCGAACACCGGGGAGCTGTTTTTT. Drawing the rest from reference TRBV2 and TRBJ2-2, the complete variable domain is EPEVTQTPSHQVTQMGQEVILRCVPISNHLYFYWYRQILGQKVEFLVSFYNNEISEKSEIFDDQFSVERPDGSNFTLKIRSTKLEDSAMYFCASMVGTSNTGELFFGEGSRLTVL.

The chain joins TRBV14 to TRBJ2-7; D may be TRBD2 (5 bases). With 3 bases removed from V and 2 bases from J, the gap between germline ends came to 14 bases. Germline V gene lookup returns CDR1 SGHDN and CDR2 FVKESK. The CDR3 loop spans 15 amino acids. CDR3 sequence: CASSQFEGLPYEQYF. The CDR3 region has the DNA TGTGCCAGCAGCCAGTTTGAGGGCCTCCCCTACGAGCAGTACTTC.

The V call is TRBV5-5, the J call TRBJ2-1; the D call may be TRBD1 or TRBD2 (6 bases each). Trimming pared 0 bases from V and 2 bases from J, leaving 9 bases between. Germline CDR1 and CDR2: SGHKS and YYEKEE (reference sequence). The CDR3 has 15 residues. The CDR3 DNA reads TGTGCCAGCAGCTTGGAGGGGGGACCCTACAATGAGCAGTTCTTC. Its translation: CASSLEGGPYNEQFF.

V and J are TRBV18 and TRBJ2-7; D gene uncertain. The germline V and J ends were trimmed by 3 bases and 3 bases, with 9 bases remaining between them. Germline values: CDR1 KGHSH, CDR2 LQKENI. This CDR3 contains 13 residues. The CDR3 sequence is CASSPGPGYEQYF. As DNA, the CDR3 is TGTGCCAGCTCACCTGGGCCGGGCTACGAGCAGTACTTC.

The J gene is TRBJ2-5, the V gene TRBV11-1, with unresolved D. This CDR3 spans 12 amino acids. CDR1 and CDR2 (germline): SGHAT, FQDESV (reference sequence). V lost 5 bases and J 3 bases, leaving 7 bases between the germline ends. DNA of the CDR3: TGTGCCAGCAGCACGCAGGAAGAGACCCAGTACTTC. It specifies CASSTQEETQYF.

The chain employs TRBV19 and TRBJ1-1; 9 bases map to TRBD1. Trimming cost V 5 bases and J 3 bases; bases outside gene matches: 7. Germline CDR1 is LNHDA and CDR2 is SQIVND (reference sequence). The CDR3 has 15 amino acids. The CDR3 sequence: CASSWPGQGHTEAFF. DNA of the CDR3: TGTGCCAGTAGTTGGCCGGGACAGGGACACACTGAAGCTTTCTTT.

In DNA, the CDR3 is TGTGCCAGTAGCCCGACAGGGGTAGTGGGCTATGGCTACACCTTC. Translation: CASSPTGVVGYGYTF. The V call is TRBV19, the J call TRBJ1-2; 8 bases are shared with TRBD1. The CDR3 has 15 amino acids. Germline V gene data show CDR1 as LNHDA and CDR2 as SQIVND (reference sequence). Trimming removed 6 bases from V and 4 bases from J; junction bases left unmatched: 10.

The genes are TRBV10-2 and TRBJ2-7, with D perhaps matching TRBD2 (6 bases). V was clipped by 6 bases and J by 2 bases, with 14 bases between them. The CDR3 consists of 14 residues. Germline assignment: CDR1 WSHSY and CDR2 SAAADI. The DNA for the CDR3 is TGCGCCAGCAGGGATCTAGCGTACCCCTACGAGCAGTACTTC. Its translation is CASRDLAYPYEQYF.

The V and J genes are TRBV12-3 or TRBV12-4 and TRBJ2-5, with a tentative D call TRBD1 (6 bases). V lost 4 bases and J lost 4, with 10 bases in between. The CDR3 has 13 amino acids. DNA for the CDR3: TGTGCCAGCAGTTGGGGCAGGGGAGAGACCCAGTACTTC. Translated: CASSWGRGETQYF.

The chain combines TRBV27 with TRBJ1-1; 7 nucleotides agree with TRBD1. The CDR3 runs 13 residues. V dropped 5 bases and J dropped 5; count of bases not matched to a gene: 5. The germline V gene has CDR1 MNHEY and CDR2 SMNVEV (reference sequence). The CDR3 DNA reads TGTGCCAGCAGTAAGGACAGGTGGACTGAAGCTTTCTTT. This codes for CASSKDRWTEAFF.

This chain connects TRBV3-1 (or the pseudogene TRBV3-2) to TRBJ1-1; D unclear. CDR1 and CDR2 (germline): LGHDT, YNNKEL (reference sequence). V lost 3 bases and J 0 bases, leaving 8 bases between the germline ends. The CDR3 totals 14 residues. The CDR3 DNA reads TGTGCCAGCAGCCACTCGAGGATGAACACTGAAGCTTTCTTT. Its translation: CASSHSRMNTEAFF.

The chain combines TRBV30 with TRBJ1-2; tentatively, D is TRBD1 (6 bases). V gave up 1 base and J gave up 4 bases, with 10 bases separating them. CDR1 GTSNPN and CDR2 SVGIG come from the germline V gene (reference sequence). The CDR3 covers 13 residues. CDR3 bases: TGTGCCTGGAGTGCGGCCAGGGGCTATGGCTACACCTTC. It codes for CAWSAARGYGYTF.